Below, 27 T cell receptor beta chains from the same sample are listed, as sequenced in a study of molecular identifiers for immune sequencing clone quantification. A single record per CDR3 protein comes from TCRdb applying MiXCR to the PCR reads. The table lists nearly 650,000 distinct CDR3 sequences, about 25% of them singletons. The sample comprised naive CD8+ T cells from blood, with Jurkat cell RNA spiked in. Subset here: FACS-sorted CD8+CD4-CCR7+CD45RA+ naive T cells. Receptors were obtained from a human donor in good health. Some libraries in this study had Jurkat cell RNA spiked in.

This clonotype has more than one count but fewer than ten. The rearrangement links TRBV30 to TRBJ1-1, with D maybe TRBD1 (5 bases). This CDR3 contains 13 residues. V was clipped by 1 base and J by 1 base, with 7 bases between them. CDR1 and CDR2 (germline): GTSNPN, SVGIG (reference sequence). The CDR3 sequence is CAWSDTGNTEAFF. CDR3 nucleotide sequence: TGTGCCTGGAGTGATACAGGGAACACTGAAGCTTTCTTT.

This clonotype was seen a few times. The DNA of the CDR3 is TGTGCCACCAGCCCCCCCGAGACGGATCAGCCCCAGCATTTT. It encodes CATSPPETDQPQHF. The chain joins TRBV24-1 to TRBJ1-5; D remains unclear. V gave up 7 bases and J gave up 5 bases, with 14 bases separating them. The CDR3 extends over 14 amino acids. Germline CDR1 and CDR2: KGHDR and SFDVKD.

This clonotype was observed a handful of times. The chain joins TRBV20-1 to TRBJ2-3; 15 nucleotides agree with TRBD2. The CDR3 sequence is 18 residues long. Germline trimming cut 6 bases from V and 2 bases from J; bases unmatched to any gene: 12. Germline V lookup: CDR1 DFQATT, CDR2 SNEGSKA (reference sequence). This CDR3 is CSADPPGLAGGFTDTQYF. As DNA, the CDR3 is TGCAGTGCAGACCCTCCGGGACTAGCGGGGGGCTTCACAGATACGCAGTATTTT.

This chain uses TRBV20-1 with TRBJ2-3; 9 positions match TRBD2. Trimming cost V 0 bases and J 5 bases; bases outside gene matches: 12. The CDR3 consists of 17 residues. Germline CDR1 DFQATT, CDR2 SNEGSKA (reference sequence). The CDR3 loop reads CSARDLGAGLAGDTQYF. CDR3 DNA: TGCAGTGCTAGAGATCTCGGGGCGGGACTAGCTGGAGATACGCAGTATTTT.

The chain is built from TRBV12-3 or TRBV12-4 and TRBJ2-1; 9 positions match TRBD2. The CDR3 runs 15 residues. The ends lost 6 bases at V and 10 bases at J; junction bases unmatched: 13. The CDR3 sequence is CASSQAGGSPREQFF. CDR3 nucleotides: TGTGCCAGCAGCCAAGCGGGAGGATCCCCCAGAGAGCAGTTCTTC.

CDR3 DNA: TGTGCCAGCAGCTATGGACTAGCGGGAGGGCCGGGGGAGCAGTACTTC. Translation gives CASSYGLAGGPGEQYF. V and J are TRBV2 and TRBJ2-7, with 15 bases that match TRBD2. CDR1 and CDR2 (germline): SNHLY, FYNNEI. This CDR3 is 16 amino acids long. The J segment lost 7 bases and the V segment lost 6 bases, leaving 10 bases of the junction unmatched.

The gene calls are TRBV4-3 and TRBJ2-7; 7 bases are shared with TRBD1. Germline-derived CDR1 and CDR2 are LGHNA and YSLEER. Unmatched junction bases numbered 6, after V lost 0 bases and J lost 4 bases. The CDR3 contains 15 residues. CDR3 sequence: CASSQELDRRYEQYF. The DNA of the CDR3 is TGCGCCAGCAGCCAAGAACTGGACAGGCGTTACGAGCAGTACTTC.

Comment on this clonotype: The junction departs from germline at one end; a sequencing error may be responsible. The chain recombines TRBV10-1 with TRBJ1-4; the D is unclear. Germline V gives CDR1 WNHNN, CDR2 SYGVQD (reference sequence). The CDR3 consists of 10 residues. The CDR3 nucleotides read TGCGCCAGCAAGGGTAGAAAAACTGTTTTT. Its translation is CASKGRKTVF.

The chain has TRBV14 and TRBJ2-3, with 11 bases fitting TRBD2. V lost 1 base and J lost 3; bases outside the gene matches: 3. Germline V gene data show CDR1 as SGHDN and CDR2 as FVKESK. The CDR3 runs to 16 residues. The CDR3 nucleotides are TGTGCCAGCAGCCAAGTTGGGACTAGCGGTACAGATACGCAGTATTTT. Amino acid sequence: CASSQVGTSGTDTQYF.

This clonotype showed up just a few times. This chain uses TRBV4-1 with TRBJ2-1; D possibly corresponds to TRBD2 (7 bases). Trimming removed 9 bases at V and 9 bases at J, with 12 bases between. CDR3 length: 11 amino acids. CDR1 and CDR2 from the germline V gene are MGHRA and YSYEKL. CDR3 residues: CASRRGPEQFF. The DNA of the CDR3 is TGCGCCAGTCGGCGGGGGCCTGAGCAGTTCTTC.

This clonotype was counted a few times. The gene calls are TRBV27 and TRBJ2-7, with D uncertain. The CDR3 contains 13 residues. The germline gives CDR1 MNHEY, CDR2 SMNVEV (reference sequence). V was cut by 4 bases and J by 4 bases, with 11 bases left in between. The CDR3 protein is CASSYRKEYEQYF. CDR3 in DNA: TGTGCCAGCAGTTACCGCAAGGAATACGAGCAGTACTTC.

The chain employs TRBV6-2 or TRBV6-3 and TRBJ2-1; 8 nucleotides agree with TRBD1. The CDR3 is 14 amino acids. Losses at the gene ends were 6 bases for V and 12 bases for J; bases not matched to a gene: 13. Germline assignment: CDR1 MNHEY and CDR2 SVGEGT. Here the CDR3 reads CASRQGVYNEGQFF. The DNA for the CDR3 is TGTGCCAGCAGACAGGGGGTATACAATGAGGGGCAGTTCTTC.

This chain's CDR3 is CASMAGGPIDTQYF. DNA for the CDR3: TGTGCCAGCATGGCGGGAGGGCCAATAGATACGCAGTATTTT. The chain has TRBV28 and TRBJ2-3; 9 nucleotides match TRBD2. CDR1 is MDHEN, CDR2 SYDVKM, per germline. The V segment lost 7 bases and the J segment 5 bases; nucleotides outside the gene matches: 7. CDR3 length equals 14 residues.

Notes on this clonotype: The missing conserved phenylalanine or tryptophan at the end of this CDR3 makes a read error likely. This chain joins TRBV19 and TRBJ2-5; the D is unclear. The germline CDR1 and CDR2 sequences are LNHDA and SQIVND (reference sequence). The CDR3 sequence is 13 residues long. Deletions cut 4 bases from V and 2 bases from J, with 8 bases between. The CDR3 coding sequence is TGTGCCAGTAGTACGGCGTATCAAGAGACCCAGTACCTC. It specifies CASSTAYQETQYL.

The chain recombines TRBV12-3 or TRBV12-4 with TRBJ1-2; 8 nucleotides line up with TRBD1. The CDR3 covers 15 residues. Trimming at V came to 4 bases and at J to 4 bases, leaving 8 bases not matched to a gene. CDR3 region: CASSSATGVAYGYTF. The CDR3 DNA reads as TGTGCCAGCAGTTCGGCGACAGGGGTGGCCTATGGCTACACCTTC.

In the case of this clonotype: One junction end disagrees with the germline gene, perhaps due to a read error. The genes are TRBV5-6 and TRBJ1-1; a weak D match, TRBD1 (6 bases). Germline CDR1 and CDR2: SGHDT and YYEEEE. This CDR3 region has 15 residues. The CDR3 bases are TGTGCCAGCAGCTTGGGCGGAGTGGGGGACACTGAAGCCTTCTTT. This codes for CASSLGGVGDTEAFF.

This clonotype was observed many times. The V call is TRBV4-3, the J call TRBJ2-7; the D is unclear. V lost 0 bases and J lost 6, with 18 bases in between. The CDR3 consists of 16 residues. CDR1 is LGHNA and CDR2 is YSLEER in the germline V gene. CDR3 protein: CASSQDTANLVGEQYF. The CDR3 DNA sequence: TGCGCCAGCAGCCAAGATACGGCGAACTTGGTCGGCGAGCAGTACTTC.

At least ten counts were recorded for this clonotype. The V call is TRBV13, the J call TRBJ2-3; 9 bases fit TRBD2. V trimming: 7 bases; J trimming: 1 base; junction bases outside the gene matches: 6. The CDR3 runs 15 residues. From germline, CDR1 is PRHDT and CDR2 FYEKMQ (reference sequence). For the CDR3, the DNA is TGTGCCAGCACCGGGCGGGAGGGGGGCACAGATACGCAGTATTTT. It is translated as CASTGREGGTDTQYF.

This clonotype was found many times. J is TRBJ2-3 and V is TRBV11-2, with 7 bases aligning to TRBD1. With V trimmed by 2 bases and J by 5 bases, 10 bases remained unmatched. Germline values: CDR1 SGHAT, CDR2 FQNNGV. This CDR3 is 16 amino acids long. The CDR3 DNA sequence: TGTGCCAGCAGCTTACTTGTGACAGGGAGTTTAGATACGCAGTATTTT. Translating gives CASSLLVTGSLDTQYF.

This clonotype was counted ten times or more. The chain carries TRBV4-1 and TRBJ2-7; TRBD1 matches at 7 bases. The CDR3 spans 14 residues. The V and J ends lost 3 bases and 3 bases, in that order; junction bases with no gene match: 5. The germline gives CDR1 MGHRA, CDR2 YSYEKL. The chain's CDR3 is CASSQNRGNYEQYF. As DNA, the CDR3 is TGCGCCAGCAGCCAGAACAGGGGCAACTACGAGCAGTACTTC.

Regarding this clonotype: A clone one base away is much larger, so this may be a read error. This chain uses TRBV2 with TRBJ1-3, with D maybe TRBD1 (5 bases). Germline assignment: CDR1 SNHLY and CDR2 FYNNEI. Trimming stripped 5 bases from V and 11 bases from J, with 16 bases between. CDR3 length: 13 amino acids. The CDR3 loop is CASSNNPGTAIYF. DNA for the CDR3: TGTGCCAGCAGTAATAACCCCGGGACCGCCATATATTTT. Complete variable domain (other parts from reference TRBV2 and TRBJ1-3): EPEVTQTPSHQVTQMGQEVILRCVPISNHLYFYWYRQILGQKVEFLVSFYNNEISEKSEIFDDQFSVERPDGSNFTLKIRSTKLEDSAMYFCASSNNPGTAIYFGEGSWLTVV.

This clonotype has at least ten counts. This chain uses TRBV12-3 or TRBV12-4 with TRBJ1-5, with D hard to call. V was clipped by 8 bases and J by 2 bases, with 7 bases between them. The CDR3 is made up of 12 amino acids. The CDR3 nucleotides are TGTGCCAGCGGGTCTGGCAATCAGCCCCAGCATTTT. As protein: CASGSGNQPQHF.

Many counts were recorded for this clonotype. This chain links TRBV28 with TRBJ2-3, with D perhaps TRBD2 (6 bases). This CDR3 contains 16 residues. Germline assignment: CDR1 MDHEN and CDR2 SYDVKM. The V and J ends lost 6 bases and 0 bases respectively, with 16 bases between them. CDR3: CASSRPSVSSTDTQYF. The CDR3 DNA reads as TGTGCCAGCAGCCGACCTAGCGTCTCTAGCACAGATACGCAGTATTTT.

In this sample, this clonotype turned up many times. The rearrangement joins TRBV20-1 to TRBJ2-7; no clear D gene. The CDR3 has 14 amino acids. V was cut by 5 bases and J by 3 bases, with 17 bases left in between. Germline assignment: CDR1 DFQATT and CDR2 SNEGSKA (reference sequence). The CDR3 sequence: CSAYPDLGRYEQYF. The CDR3 DNA is TGCAGTGCTTACCCAGACCTAGGCCGCTACGAGCAGTACTTC.

Notes on this clonotype: One junction end does not reproduce the germline sequence, and a read error may be involved. The chain carries TRBV9 and TRBJ1-1; D is undetermined. The CDR3 has 14 amino acids. Germline assignment: CDR1 SGDLS and CDR2 YYNGEE. The DNA for the CDR3 is TGTGCCGGCAGCGTAGGAAAGACATCAACTGAAGCTTTCTTT. Translated: CAGSVGKTSTEAFF.

The chain combines TRBV30 with TRBJ2-7; 8 bases line up with TRBD1. V gave up 0 bases and J gave up 5 bases; unmatched junction bases: 9. The CDR3 loop spans 15 amino acids. The germline gives CDR1 GTSNPN, CDR2 SVGIG (reference sequence). CDR3 amino acids: CAWSVGTGTIHEQYF. The CDR3 nucleotides are TGTGCCTGGAGTGTAGGGACAGGTACAATCCACGAGCAGTACTTC.

This clonotype was detected many times. This chain connects TRBV13 to TRBJ2-3; D call uncertain. The V gene's germline CDR1 is PRHDT and CDR2 FYEKMQ (reference sequence). This CDR3 has 14 amino acids. V was cut by 5 bases and J by 0 bases, with 9 bases left in between. Written as DNA, the CDR3 is TGTGCCAGCAGCACCCGTCAGAGCACAGATACGCAGTATTTT. Its protein is CASSTRQSTDTQYF.